This passage covers 25 T cell receptor beta chains from one sample sequenced in a study of T-cell reconstitution after alpha-beta-depleted transplantation in children. Unique molecular identifiers tagged the TCRbeta library. One entry per CDR3 protein, called by TCRdb with MiXCR from the PCR reads. This table has around 670,000 distinct CDR3 sequences, around 13% appearing once. The source material was PBMCs, sampled before TCRalphabeta/CD19-depleted stem cell transplant. These receptors were collected from a girl aged 2 to 10 with congenital amegakaryocytic thrombocytopenia, due to receive a stem cell transplant.

This clonotype was recorded many times. V gene TRBV28 combines with J gene TRBJ2-3; D is possibly TRBD1 (6 bases). The germline gives CDR1 MDHEN, CDR2 SYDVKM. This CDR3 contains 15 residues. V was clipped by 8 bases and J by 0 bases, with 15 bases between them. In DNA, the CDR3 is TGTGCCAGCGGACGGACAGTTGCAAGCACAGATACGCAGTATTTT. Its translation is CASGRTVASTDTQYF. The complete variable domain, with remaining parts taken from reference TRBV28 and TRBJ2-3, reads DVKVTQSSRYLVKRTGEKVFLECVQDMDHENMFWYRQDPGLGLRLIYFSYDVKMKEKGDIPEGYSVSREKKERFSLILESASTNQTSMYLCASGRTVASTDTQYFGPGTRLTVL.

V usage is TRBV5-1 and J usage is TRBJ2-7, with a tentative D call TRBD1 (7 bases). The CDR3 sequence is 15 residues long. Trimming shortened V by 6 bases and J by 2 bases, and 18 bases separated the two germline ends. CDR1 SGHRS and CDR2 YFSETQ come from the germline V gene. CDR3 amino acids: CASKAGPGQTYEQYF. The CDR3 DNA is TGCGCCAGCAAAGCGGGCCCGGGACAGACCTACGAGCAGTACTTC.

The V and J genes are TRBV5-1 and TRBJ2-1; TRBD1 is a possible D gene (5 bases). V was clipped by 2 bases and J by 10 bases, with 19 bases between them. Germline-derived CDR1 and CDR2 are SGHRS and YFSETQ. This CDR3 has 15 residues. The CDR3 loop is CASSFNVRSTGEQFF. The CDR3 DNA reads TGCGCCAGCAGCTTTAATGTTCGGTCCACAGGCGAGCAGTTCTTC.

Ten or more counts support this clonotype. The chain recombines TRBV9 with TRBJ2-7; 9 bases match TRBD2. Germline loops: CDR1 SGDLS, CDR2 YYNGEE. The CDR3 sequence is 15 residues long. J was trimmed by 3 bases and V by 3 bases; bases with no gene match: 7. The CDR3 loop is CASSAQLAGIYEQYF. The CDR3 DNA follows: TGTGCCAGCAGCGCCCAGCTAGCGGGGATCTACGAGCAGTACTTC.

This clonotype was counted at least ten times. The chain recombines TRBV4-1 with TRBJ1-5, with D tentatively TRBD1 (5 bases). V was clipped by 0 bases and J by 11 bases, with 14 bases between them. CDR1 MGHRA and CDR2 YSYEKL come from the germline V gene. CDR3 length: 14 amino acids. This CDR3 is CASSQEQELRAQHF. For the CDR3, the DNA is TGCGCCAGCAGCCAAGAACAGGAGCTTCGGGCCCAGCATTTT.

Comments on this clonotype: Possible read error: a much larger clone is one base away. The chain employs TRBV20-1 and TRBJ1-2; 8 bases are a match to TRBD1. The CDR3 loop spans 12 amino acids. Germline-derived CDR1 and CDR2 are DFQATT and SNEGSKA (reference sequence). CDR3 sequence: CSAPDRVYGDTF. The DNA of the CDR3 is TGCAGTGCCCCGGACAGGGTCTATGGCGACACCTTC.

In this sample, this clonotype turned up many times. This chain links TRBV7-7 with TRBJ2-5; no clear D. This CDR3 spans 15 amino acids. With 1 base removed from V and 5 bases from J, the gap between germline ends came to 14 bases. Per the germline V gene, CDR1 is SSHAT and CDR2 is FNYEAQ (reference sequence). CDR3 residues: CASSLGGTEVETQYF. DNA for the CDR3: TGTGCCAGCAGCTTAGGTGGCACTGAGGTGGAGACCCAGTACTTC.

This clonotype turned up a few times. The rearrangement uses TRBV20-1 and TRBJ2-1; either TRBD1 or TRBD2 may fit D (5 bases each). Per germline, CDR1 DFQATT and CDR2 SNEGSKA (reference sequence). V shed 5 bases and J shed 3 bases, with 20 bases lying between them. The CDR3 is 16 amino acids. The CDR3 protein is CSALSAGTNYYNEQFF. CDR3 bases: TGCAGTGCTCTCTCCGCCGGGACCAACTACTACAATGAGCAGTTCTTC.

This clonotype was counted ten times or more. This chain's CDR3 is CASSVVAGGPSDTQYF. The DNA of the CDR3 is TGCGCCAGCAGCGTAGTAGCGGGAGGGCCATCAGATACGCAGTATTTT. This chain joins TRBV5-1 and TRBJ2-3; 11 bases map to TRBD2. V trimming: 4 bases; J trimming: 4 bases; junction bases outside the gene matches: 8. The CDR3 has 16 residues. Germline CDR1 reads SGHRS; CDR2 reads YFSETQ.

This clonotype has a handful of counts. The J gene is TRBJ1-1, the V gene TRBV11-2; D is perhaps TRBD1 (6 bases). The germline CDR1 and CDR2 sequences are SGHAT and FQNNGV. The CDR3 length is 15 residues. Between the trimmed V and J ends, which lost 6 bases and 11 bases, there was a span of 25 bases. The CDR3 region has the DNA TGTGCCAGCAGTCGGGACAATGCTCATAAGGAGGTGGCTTTCTTT. Translated: CASSRDNAHKEVAFF.

This clonotype has just a few counts. V usage is TRBV18 and J usage is TRBJ2-2; no clear D. Per germline, CDR1 KGHSH and CDR2 LQKENI. The V and J ends lost 2 bases and 3 bases respectively, with 13 bases between them. The CDR3 consists of 16 residues. CDR3 nucleotide sequence: TGTGCCAGCTCACCAGGGCGACCCCGAGACACCGGGGAGCTGTTTTTT. It is translated as CASSPGRPRDTGELFF.

Only a few counts were recorded for this clonotype. The chain joins TRBV5-1 to TRBJ2-2, with a weak D call TRBD2 (5 bases). V lost 0 bases and J 5 bases, leaving 8 bases between the germline ends. The CDR3 length is 14 residues. CDR1 is SGHRS, CDR2 YFSETQ, per germline. The DNA for the CDR3 is TGCGCCAGCAGCTTGGCGGGGTCAACCGGGGAGCTGTTTTTT. It codes for CASSLAGSTGELFF.

This clonotype appeared a few times. The chain links TRBV2 to TRBJ2-3; a possible D gene is TRBD1 (7 bases). The CDR3 spans 16 residues. In germline, CDR1 is SNHLY, CDR2 FYNNEI. The germline V and J ends were trimmed by 7 bases and 0 bases, with 17 bases remaining between them. CDR3 region: CASISAGQYSTDTQYF. For the CDR3, the DNA is TGTGCCAGCATCTCCGCGGGACAGTATAGCACAGATACGCAGTATTTT.

At least ten counts were recorded for this clonotype. CDR3 sequence (DNA): TGTGCCAGCAGCCAGGGGGGGACTAGCGGGGATACGCAGTATTTT. It yields the protein CASSQGGTSGDTQYF. The chain links TRBV12-3 or TRBV12-4 to TRBJ2-3, with 12 bases that match TRBD2. The V segment lost 6 bases and the J segment 6 bases; nucleotides outside the gene matches: 7. The CDR3 extends over 15 amino acids.

This clonotype occurred many times. The chain links TRBV12-3 or TRBV12-4 to TRBJ2-7, with D maybe TRBD1 (6 bases). Trimming pared 5 bases from V and 2 bases from J, leaving 16 bases between. The CDR3 extends over 15 amino acids. CDR3 nucleotides: TGTGCCAGCAGTCCCAGAGGGACAACAACCTACGAGCAGTACTTC. It yields the protein CASSPRGTTTYEQYF.

This clonotype was observed at least ten times. The gene calls are TRBV5-1 and TRBJ2-1; D unclear. Germline assignment: CDR1 SGHRS and CDR2 YFSETQ. V lost 0 bases and J 9 bases, leaving 7 bases between the germline ends. The CDR3 consists of 12 residues. CDR3 region: CASSLVLGEQFF. CDR3 sequence (DNA): TGCGCCAGCAGCTTGGTGCTTGGTGAGCAGTTCTTC.

This clonotype was seen only a few times. V is TRBV11-2 and J is TRBJ2-3; D call uncertain. The CDR3 extends over 19 amino acids. The germline CDR1 and CDR2 sequences are SGHAT and FQNNGV. Trimming shortened V by 6 bases and J by 0 bases, and 25 bases separated the two germline ends. In DNA, the CDR3 is TGTGCCAGCAGGTTCCTCCCGTTACCGAAAAAATCTAGCACAGATACGCAGTATTTT. Its protein product is CASRFLPLPKKSSTDTQYF.

About this clonotype itself: The conserved phenylalanine or tryptophan normally closing the CDR3 is absent here, so this likely arose from a read error. The chain employs TRBV12-3 or TRBV12-4 and TRBJ1-5; D unclear. The CDR3 runs to 12 residues. Trimming left V 8 bases short and J 5 bases short, with 10 bases between. In DNA form, the CDR3 reads TGTGCCAGCCATCCAGTTCATCAGCCCCAGCATATT. Protein: CASHPVHQPQHI.

The J gene is TRBJ1-6, the V gene TRBV6-2 or TRBV6-3; 8 bases match TRBD1. After removal of 4 bases from V and 9 bases from J, the junction contained 11 bases not matched to a gene. Germline values: CDR1 MNHEY, CDR2 SVGEGT. The CDR3 length is 16 residues. The DNA for the CDR3 is TGTGCCAGCAGTTCTCCCATCCGGACAGGGAGTTCACCCCTCCACTTT. Translated: CASSSPIRTGSSPLHF.

This clonotype was seen a handful of times. The rearrangement uses TRBV3-1 and TRBJ2-6; D could derive from TRBD1 or TRBD2 (5 bases each). Germline-derived CDR1 and CDR2 are LGHDT and YNNKEL (reference sequence). The germline V and J ends were trimmed by 8 bases and 0 bases, with 14 bases remaining between them. This CDR3 is 16 amino acids long. The CDR3 is CASGSSGHSGANVLTF. The CDR3 DNA reads as TGTGCCAGCGGATCAAGCGGACACTCTGGGGCCAACGTCCTGACTTTC.

At least ten counts were recorded for this clonotype. The chain uses TRBV12-3 or TRBV12-4 and TRBJ2-1; D is uncertain. The CDR3 length is 12 residues. Trimming cost V 9 bases and J 9 bases, with 15 bases left between them. This CDR3 reads CASSDPGGEQFF. The CDR3 nucleotides read TGTGCCAGTTCAGACCCCGGCGGTGAGCAGTTCTTC.

V usage is TRBV20-1 and J usage is TRBJ2-1; 12 nucleotides line up with TRBD2. The CDR3 is 17 residues long. The V and J ends lost 1 base and 7 bases, in that order; junction bases with no gene match: 11. The germline CDR1 and CDR2 sequences are DFQATT and SNEGSKA (reference sequence). The CDR3 spells CSARVGTSGPLSNEQFF. CDR3 nucleotides: TGCAGTGCTAGAGTTGGGACTAGCGGGCCCTTATCGAATGAGCAGTTCTTC.

The chain carries TRBV30 and TRBJ2-7; 8 bases match TRBD2. CDR1 is GTSNPN and CDR2 is SVGIG in the germline V gene (reference sequence). The length of the CDR3 is 15 residues. V gave up 0 bases and J gave up 4 bases; unmatched junction bases: 8. The CDR3 loop reads CAWSVDPGGGYEQYF. DNA for the CDR3: TGTGCCTGGAGTGTAGACCCAGGCGGGGGGTACGAGCAGTACTTC.

Many counts were recorded for this clonotype. The chain joins TRBV20-1 to TRBJ2-7, with D possibly matching TRBD1 (6 bases). Per the germline V gene, CDR1 is DFQATT and CDR2 is SNEGSKA (reference sequence). V was pared by 0 bases and J by 3 bases, with 15 bases between. The CDR3 loop spans 15 amino acids. Written as DNA, the CDR3 is TGCAGTGCTAGAGATCGGGCAGGGGCCCTCTACGAGCAGTACTTC. This sequence encodes CSARDRAGALYEQYF.

The V call is TRBV30, the J call TRBJ2-2; D ambiguous. The V gene's germline CDR1 is GTSNPN and CDR2 SVGIG (reference sequence). There are 14 residues in the CDR3. V lost 3 bases, J lost 4 bases, and 12 bases lay in between. The CDR3 DNA reads as TGTGCCTGGAGGGCCACCTTTGCCACCGGGGAGCTGTTTTTT. This translates into CAWRATFATGELFF.